Listed below are T cell receptor beta chains from one sample, sequenced in a study of blood T cell repertoires in COVID-19. Method: immunoSEQ multiplex PCR; TCRdb's copy keeps in-frame clones and lacks some. The sample records under 75,000 clones, roughly 84% being singletons. Sequencing input: peripheral blood. The receptors here all came from a woman between 18 and 29 years old with acute or convalescent COVID-19. Each CDR3 is given with its conserved first and last residue. A D gene is named only where the DNA matches it firmly. Size is stated for part of the rows, as once, few or many counts, or as a class when the clone is expanded.

size	D	V	J	length	DNA	CDR3
NA	NA	TRBV5-1	TRBJ2-1	14	TGCGCCAGCAGCAGATCAGGGACCTACAATGAGCAGTTCTTC	CASSRSGTYNEQFF
NA	TRBD1	TRBV19	TRBJ1-1	16	TGTGCCAGTAGCGGTCAGGGGGCCCTCCGGAACACTGAAGCTTTCTTT	CASSGQGALRNTEAFF
NA	TRBD1	TRBV28	TRBJ1-1	16	TGTGCCAGCAGTTCCCACGGGACAGGGGGCTGGACTGAAGCTTTCTTT	CASSSHGTGGWTEAFF
NA	TRBD1	TRBV7-2	TRBJ1-1	16	TGTGCCAGCAGCTTTGGGACAGGGCTGGGAAGGACTGAAGCTTTCTTT	CASSFGTGLGRTEAFF
NA	TRBD1	TRBV2	TRBJ1-2	14	TGTGCCAGCAGGGCCGGGACAGAAGCGTATGGCTACACCTTC	CASRAGTEAYGYTF
NA	NA	TRBV7-2	TRBJ1-3	15	TGTGCCAGCAGCCGGTCGGGAAACTCTGGAAACACCATATATTTT	CASSRSGNSGNTIYF
NA	TRBD2	TRBV29-1	TRBJ2-5	13	TGCAGCGTTGATAGCGGGGGGTCCGGGACCCAGTACTTC	CSVDSGGSGTQYF
NA	NA	TRBV28	TRBJ2-5	14	TGTGCCAGCAGTTTAGGCAGGCTATGGGAGACCCAGTACTTC	CASSLGRLWETQYF
large	NA	TRBV9	TRBJ2-2	14	TGTGCCAGCAGCGTAGTTACGGGGACCGGGGAGCTGTTTTTT	CASSVVTGTGELFF
NA	NA	TRBV5-1	TRBJ2-1	12	TGCGCCAGCAGGGAAGGGGGCAATGAGCAGTTCTTC	CASREGGNEQFF
NA	TRBD2	TRBV4-3	TRBJ2-3	17	TGCGCCAGCAGCCAAGATAAGCGGGAAAGTGGGACAGATACGCAGTATTTT	CASSQDKRESGTDTQYF
NA	NA	TRBV2	TRBJ1-2	15	TGTGCCAGCAGTGAACATCAGGGCCCTAACTATGGCTACACCTTC	CASSEHQGPNYGYTF
NA	TRBD1	TRBV30	TRBJ1-5	14	TGTGCCTGGAGCACAGGGGCCTTCGTTCAGCCCCAGCATTTT	CAWSTGAFVQPQHF
NA	NA	TRBV6-5	TRBJ2-1	15	TGTGCCAGCAGTTATCAGGGGGGTTCCTACAATGAGCAGTTCTTC	CASSYQGGSYNEQFF
NA	TRBD2	TRBV6-2/TRBV6-3	TRBJ2-1	17	TGTGCCAGCAGTTACTCTCCTCCTAGCGGAATCTACAATGAGCAGTTCTTC	CASSYSPPSGIYNEQFF
NA	TRBD2	TRBV20-1	TRBJ2-3	15	TGCAGTGCTAGTGGAGCGGGGGTGAGCACAGATACGCAGTATTTT	CSASGAGVSTDTQYF
NA	TRBD1	TRBV11-2	TRBJ1-1	14	TGTGCCAGCAGCTCCCAGGGGGGATGGACTGAAGCTTTCTTT	CASSSQGGWTEAFF
NA	TRBD1	TRBV11-2	TRBJ2-7	17	TGTGCCAGCAGCTTAGGCAGGGGGCAAGTTGGGACCTACGAGCAGTACTTC	CASSLGRGQVGTYEQYF
once	NA	TRBV2	TRBJ1-2	16	TGTGCCAGCAGTAAAAGAACAGGGTATTGGGACTATGGCTACACCTTC	CASSKRTGYWDYGYTF
NA	NA	TRBV18	TRBJ2-1	15	TGTGCCAGCTCACCTTCATCGACAGCCTACAATGAGCAGTTCTTC	CASSPSSTAYNEQFF
NA	NA	TRBV9	TRBJ2-2	13	TGTGCCAGCAGCGCGTTCAACACCGGGGAGCTGTTTTTT	CASSAFNTGELFF
NA	TRBD2	TRBV4-2	TRBJ2-7	16	TGTGCCAGCAGCCAAGAACCAGCGGGGGAACCCTACGAGCAGTACTTC	CASSQEPAGEPYEQYF
NA	NA	TRBV27	TRBJ2-7	13	TGTGCCAGCAGGGAACAGCAAGACTACGAGCAGTACTTC	CASREQQDYEQYF
NA	TRBD1	TRBV19	TRBJ2-2	16	TGTGCCAGTAGTATAGGGACAGGGGTTAGCACCGGGGAGCTGTTTTTT	CASSIGTGVSTGELFF
NA	TRBD1	TRBV28	TRBJ1-4	16	TGTGCCAGCAGTTCCCCCCGACAGGGAGCTATTGAAAAACTGTTTTTT	CASSSPRQGAIEKLFF
NA	NA	TRBV5-6	TRBJ1-1	15	TGTGCCAGCAGCTCACCGAGAAGAGCGAACACTGAAGCTTTCTTT	CASSSPRRANTEAFF
NA	TRBD2	TRBV27	TRBJ2-1	15	TGTGCCAGCAGTTTAAGGTTAGCTAGCGGGGGCGAGCAGTTCTTC	CASSLRLASGGEQFF
NA	NA	TRBV7-9	TRBJ2-5	15	TGTGCCAGCAGCTTAATAACGGGGGGCCGGGAGACCCAGTACTTC	CASSLITGGRETQYF
NA	TRBD2	TRBV7-6	TRBJ2-1	16	TGTGCCAGCAGCGGGACTAGCGGGGGGGCTTTGGTTGAGCAGTTCTTC	CASSGTSGGALVEQFF
NA	NA	TRBV21-1	TRBJ1-2	13	TGTGCCAGCAGCAATACAGGGTTCTATGGCTACACCTTC	CASSNTGFYGYTF
NA	TRBD1	TRBV5-1	TRBJ1-4	15	TGCGCCAGCAGCTTGTTCGGGACAGGGGGGGAAAAACTGTTTTTT	CASSLFGTGGEKLFF
NA	NA	TRBV19	TRBJ2-2	15	TGTGCCAGTAGTGGCCTAGACCCCGGCACCGGGGAGCTGTTTTTT	CASSGLDPGTGELFF